This passage covers 23 T cell receptor beta chains from one sample sequenced in a study of blood T cell repertoires in COVID-19. Assay: immunoSEQ multiplex PCR; the TCRdb copy retains only in-frame clones and omits some. The data hold some 41,000 clones, with 90% to 95% observed a single time. Sequencing was performed on peripheral blood. The receptor set was obtained from a human donor in a cohort sampled during active COVID-19.

The gene calls are TRBV11-2 and TRBJ2-5, with 8 bases fitting TRBD2. The CDR3 contains 17 residues. Trimming removed 2 bases from V and 0 bases from J; junction bases left unmatched: 8. Germline CDR1 and CDR2: SGHAT and FQNNGV. DNA for the CDR3: TGTGCCAGCAGCTTACTTACTAGCGGATTGTACCAAGAGACCCAGTACTTC. Translation gives CASSLLTSGLYQETQYF.

The chain has TRBV6-1 and TRBJ2-3; 7 bases align to TRBD1. The CDR3 extends over 17 amino acids. Trimming took 3 bases from V and 4 from J; bases not matched to a gene: 13. Germline lookup yields CDR1 MNHNS and CDR2 SASEGT. CDR3 sequence reads: CASSEGDSHFYADTQYF. In DNA, the CDR3 is TGTGCCAGCAGTGAGGGGGACAGTCACTTCTACGCAGATACGCAGTATTTT.

The gene calls are TRBV7-2 and TRBJ1-1; D is unresolved. Germline V gene data show CDR1 as SGHTA and CDR2 as FQGNSA. CDR3 length: 16 amino acids. The ends were cut back, 5 bases at V and 4 bases at J, with 20 bases in the middle. The CDR3 sequence is CASSPNFIARSTEAFF. The CDR3, as DNA: TGTGCCAGCAGCCCCAACTTTATAGCCCGGAGCACTGAAGCTTTCTTT. Using reference TRBV7-2 and TRBJ1-1 for the parts outside the CDR3, the full variable domain is GAGVSQSPSNKVTEKGKDVELRCDPISGHTALYWYRQSLGQGLEFLIYFQGNSAPDKSGLPSDRFSAERTGGSVSTLTIQRTQQEDSAVYLCASSPNFIARSTEAFFGQGTRLTVV.

The chain is built from TRBV9 and TRBJ2-3, with 8 bases identical to TRBD1. J lost 5 bases, V lost 2 bases, and 13 bases had no gene match. Germline lookup yields CDR1 SGDLS and CDR2 YYNGEE. This CDR3 spans 17 amino acids. The CDR3: CASSVGAGGSRGDTQYF. For the CDR3, the DNA is TGTGCCAGCAGCGTTGGGGCAGGGGGCAGTCGGGGAGATACGCAGTATTTT.

CDR3 protein: CASSYADGGSLPYEQYF. The CDR3 coding sequence is TGTGCCAGCAGTTACGCGGACGGGGGATCCCTTCCTTACGAGCAGTACTTC. The V gene is TRBV6-2 or TRBV6-3, the J gene TRBJ2-7, with a weak D call TRBD2 (6 bases). Germline values: CDR1 MNHEY, CDR2 SVGEGT. CDR3 length: 17 amino acids. Trimming took off 2 bases at V and 4 bases at J, with 21 bases between the two ends.

V usage is TRBV5-3 and J usage is TRBJ2-7; 8 bases are a match to TRBD1. TRBV5-3 is flagged as an ORF with uncertain function. Trimming at V came to 4 bases and at J to 3 bases, leaving 12 bases not matched to a gene. The CDR3 is 16 amino acids. Here the CDR3 reads CARSERQGPRLYEQYF. The CDR3 nucleotides are TGTGCCAGAAGCGAAAGACAGGGGCCGCGCCTCTACGAGCAGTACTTC.

The J gene is TRBJ1-6, the V gene TRBV7-9; 11 nucleotides match TRBD1. Germline assignment: CDR1 SEHNR and CDR2 FQNEAQ (reference sequence). After removal of 5 bases from V and 7 bases from J, the junction contained 7 bases not matched to a gene. The CDR3 extends over 16 amino acids. CDR3 bases: TGTGCCAGCAGCCTAGGACAGGGGGCGAAGAATTCACCCCTCCACTTT. Protein product: CASSLGQGAKNSPLHF.

The chain couples TRBV19 to TRBJ2-7; 8 bases are shared with TRBD1. CDR3 size: 15 residues. The germline CDR1 and CDR2 sequences are LNHDA and SQIVND (reference sequence). V lost 3 bases, J lost 2 bases, and 6 bases stayed unmatched. As DNA, the CDR3 is TGTGCCAGTAGTATGGCCGGGACAGGACCCTACGAGCAGTACTTC. Translating gives CASSMAGTGPYEQYF.

This chain joins TRBV14 and TRBJ2-2; D may be TRBD1 (6 bases). The CDR3 length is 15 residues. Germline lookup yields CDR1 SGHDN and CDR2 FVKESK. Between the trimmed V and J ends, which lost 8 bases and 2 bases, there was a span of 15 bases. CDR3: CASRRDNINTGELFF. CDR3 sequence (DNA): TGTGCCAGCCGCAGGGACAATATAAACACCGGGGAGCTGTTTTTT.

This sequence joins TRBV10-3 and TRBJ2-1, with a possible D match to TRBD2 (5 bases). CDR3 length: 13 amino acids. V was pared by 2 bases and J by 15 bases, with 17 bases between. Germline V lookup: CDR1 ENHRY, CDR2 SYGVKD. The CDR3 bases are TGTGCCATCAGTGAGCAGCTAGAGAAAGGAGGGTTCTTC. Translating gives CAISEQLEKGGFF.

Only a few counts were recorded for this clone. The rearrangement joins TRBV4-2 to TRBJ2-3, with 9 bases lining up with TRBD2. The CDR3 spans 17 residues. The V gene end was trimmed by 0 bases and the J gene end by 2 bases; junction bases not matched to a gene: 6. In germline, CDR1 is LGHNA, CDR2 YNFKEQ. The CDR3 sequence: CASSQEAGLALTDTQYF. CDR3 sequence (DNA): TGTGCCAGCAGCCAAGAGGCCGGACTAGCGCTCACAGATACGCAGTATTTT.

This chain joins TRBV6-2 or TRBV6-3 and TRBJ2-1; perhaps TRBD2 as D (6 bases). Germline loops: CDR1 MNHEY, CDR2 SVGEGT. V was cut by 0 bases and J by 2 bases, with 11 bases left in between. CDR3 length: 16 residues. The CDR3 reads CASSYSRSGTYNEQFF. DNA of the CDR3: TGTGCCAGCAGTTACTCTCGTAGCGGCACCTACAATGAGCAGTTCTTC.

The chain is built from TRBV7-2 and TRBJ2-7; TRBD1 matches at 9 bases. The CDR3 is 15 residues long. Losses at the gene ends were 3 bases for V and 3 bases for J; bases not matched to a gene: 6. Germline V gene sequence: CDR1 SGHTA, CDR2 FQGNSA. This CDR3 reads CASSFDRGSHYEQYF. The CDR3 DNA is TGTGCCAGCAGCTTTGACAGGGGGAGTCACTACGAGCAGTACTTC.

The J gene is TRBJ1-5, the V gene TRBV28; D unresolved. The CDR3 is 15 residues long. Germline CDR1 MDHEN, CDR2 SYDVKM. The germline V and J ends were trimmed by 1 base and 5 bases, with 12 bases remaining between them. The CDR3: CASSLLLVGDQPQHF. The CDR3 DNA is TGTGCCAGCAGTTTATTACTGGTCGGTGATCAGCCCCAGCATTTT.

This rearrangement joins TRBV7-8 to TRBJ1-4; the match to TRBD1 covers 7 bases. The CDR3 spans 15 residues. J lost 7 bases, V lost 5 bases, and 10 bases had no gene match. Looked up from germline, CDR1 is SGHVS and CDR2 is FQNEAQ. CDR3 residues: CASSQDRVFSEKLFF. The CDR3 nucleotides read TGTGCCAGCAGCCAAGACAGGGTTTTTAGTGAAAAACTGTTTTTT.

CDR3: CASSSPGTSGTTGELFF. CDR3 coding DNA: TGTGCCAGCAGCTCCCCAGGGACTAGCGGGACCACCGGGGAGCTGTTTTTT. The chain couples TRBV7-8 to TRBJ2-2, with 13 bases matching TRBD2. This CDR3 spans 17 amino acids. Germline V gene sequence: CDR1 SGHVS, CDR2 FQNEAQ. Losses at the gene ends were 4 bases for V and 4 bases for J; bases not matched to a gene: 6.

The chain uses TRBV6-1 and TRBJ2-1; 8 bases match TRBD1. CDR1 is MNHNS, CDR2 SASEGT, per germline. V lost 1 base to trimming and J lost 8 bases; unmatched junction nucleotides: 10. CDR3 length equals 16 residues. The CDR3 bases are TGTGCCAGCAGTGAAGTTATCGGACAGGGCGCCGATGAGCAGTTCTTC. This translates into CASSEVIGQGADEQFF.

The chain uses TRBV2 and TRBJ2-7, with D tentatively TRBD2 (6 bases). The CDR3 length is 13 residues. V was clipped by 8 bases and J by 3 bases, with 14 bases between them. CDR1 is SNHLY, CDR2 FYNNEI, per germline. The CDR3 region is CASSGEISYEQYF. CDR3 DNA: TGTGCCAGCTCGGGGGAAATCAGCTACGAGCAGTACTTC. Combining the CDR3 with reference TRBV2 and TRBJ2-7 gives the whole variable domain EPEVTQTPSHQVTQMGQEVILRCVPISNHLYFYWYRQILGQKVEFLVSFYNNEISEKSEIFDDQFSVERPDGSNFTLKIRSTKLEDSAMYFCASSGEISYEQYFGPGTRLTVT.

This clone has a single count. This rearrangement joins TRBV7-2 to TRBJ1-1; D is perhaps TRBD1 (5 bases). CDR1 and CDR2 (germline): SGHTA, FQGNSA. The CDR3 is 14 residues long. Trimming stripped 5 bases from V and 4 bases from J, with 14 bases between. The CDR3 nucleotides read TGTGCCAGCAGCCGTCGGGACTGGGGCACTGAAGCTTTCTTT. This codes for CASSRRDWGTEAFF.

V is TRBV5-6 and J is TRBJ2-2, with 7 bases identical to TRBD1. Germline trimming cut 4 bases from V and 6 bases from J; bases unmatched to any gene: 15. This CDR3 is built from 17 residues. CDR1 SGHDT and CDR2 YYEEEE come from the germline V gene. Written as DNA, the CDR3 is TGTGCCAGCAGCGATCTCCTGACAGGGAAAGGGGCCGGGGAGCTGTTTTTT. Amino acid sequence: CASSDLLTGKGAGELFF.

J is TRBJ1-4 and V is TRBV7-9, with 7 bases aligning to TRBD1. With V trimmed by 5 bases and J by 4 bases, 19 bases remained unmatched. The CDR3 runs 19 residues. The germline gives CDR1 SEHNR, CDR2 FQNEAQ (reference sequence). CDR3 sequence: CASSRKNRGRPTDNEKLFF. The CDR3, as DNA: TGTGCCAGCAGCAGAAAAAACAGGGGACGCCCAACGGATAATGAAAAACTGTTTTTT. Variable domain in full (rest from reference TRBV7-9 and TRBJ1-4): DTGVSQNPRHKITKRGQNVTFRCDPISEHNRLYWYRQTLGQGPEFLTYFQNEAQLEKSRLLSDRFSAERPKGSFSTLEIQRTEQGDSAMYLCASSRKNRGRPTDNEKLFFGSGTQLSVL.

This clone was observed once. The rearrangement uses TRBV5-5 and TRBJ2-7, with 8 positions matching TRBD1. V gave up 4 bases and J gave up 6 bases; unmatched junction bases: 6. Germline V CDR1 and CDR2: SGHKS, YYEKEE (reference sequence). There are 13 residues in the CDR3. CDR3 region: CASSPTGESEQYF. In DNA form, the CDR3 reads TGTGCCAGCAGCCCGACAGGGGAGAGCGAGCAGTACTTC. Supplemented by reference TRBV5-5 and TRBJ2-7, the full variable domain reads DAGVTQSPTHLIKTRGQQVTLRCSPISGHKSVSWYQQVLGQGPQFIFQYYEKEERGRGNFPDRFSARQFPNYSSELNVNALLLGDSALYLCASSPTGESEQYFGPGTRLTVT.

The chain couples TRBV4-3 to TRBJ2-3, with 8 bases identical to TRBD2. CDR3 length: 17 residues. The germline V gene encodes CDR1 LGHNA and CDR2 YSLEER. V gave up 5 bases and J gave up 1 base; unmatched junction bases: 11. The CDR3: CASSKSGAGGRTDTQYF. CDR3 DNA sequence: TGCGCCAGCAGCAAAAGCGGGGCGGGGGGACGCACAGATACGCAGTATTTT.